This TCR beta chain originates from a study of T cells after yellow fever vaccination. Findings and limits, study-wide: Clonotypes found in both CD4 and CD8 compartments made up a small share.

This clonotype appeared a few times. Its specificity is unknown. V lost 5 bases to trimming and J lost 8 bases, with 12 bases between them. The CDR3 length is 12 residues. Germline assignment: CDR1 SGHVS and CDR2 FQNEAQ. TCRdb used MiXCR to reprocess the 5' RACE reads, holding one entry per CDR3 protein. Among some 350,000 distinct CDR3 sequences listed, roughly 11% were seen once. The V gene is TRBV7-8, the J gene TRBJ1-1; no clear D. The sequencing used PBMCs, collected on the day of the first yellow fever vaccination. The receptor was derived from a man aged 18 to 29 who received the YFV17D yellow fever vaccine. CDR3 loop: CASSPSGREAFF. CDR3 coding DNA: TGTGCCAGCAGCCCCTCTGGCAGGGAAGCTTTCTTT.